These 2 T cell receptor beta chains were sequenced from one sample in a study of shared clonotypes between healthy human individuals. Sequencing used immunoSEQ multiplex PCR; TCRdb keeps in-frame clones, though not all of them. In the table there are roughly 2 million clones, under 97% of which are singletons. The sequenced sample consisted of naive CD4+ T cells sorted from blood. The subset: CD45RA+ positively selected. The receptor set was obtained from a man younger than 35 in good health.

The CDR3 spells CASSLDGRRNYGYTF. DNA of the CDR3: TGCGCCAGCAGCTTGGACGGCAGGAGAAACTATGGCTACACCTTC. This sequence joins TRBV5-1 and TRBJ1-2; unclear D gene. The germline V gene encodes CDR1 SGHRS and CDR2 YFSETQ. The CDR3 covers 15 residues. V was trimmed by 0 bases and J by 2 bases, leaving 11 bases between them. The full variable domain, its missing parts supplied by reference TRBV5-1 and TRBJ1-2, is KAGVTQTPRYLIKTRGQQVTLSCSPISGHRSVSWYQQTPGQGLQFLFEYFSETQRNKGNFPGRFSGRQFSNSRSEMNVSTLELGDSALYLCASSLDGRRNYGYTFGSGTRLTVV.

This chain uses TRBV5-5 with TRBJ2-5; TRBD2 matches at 13 bases. Germline values: CDR1 SGHKS, CDR2 YYEKEE (reference sequence). The CDR3 has 15 amino acids. V dropped 4 bases and J dropped 4; count of bases not matched to a gene: 4. The CDR3 DNA follows: TGTGCCAGCAGCACCGGACTAGCGGGAGCAGAGACCCAGTACTTC. Encoded protein: CASSTGLAGAETQYF.